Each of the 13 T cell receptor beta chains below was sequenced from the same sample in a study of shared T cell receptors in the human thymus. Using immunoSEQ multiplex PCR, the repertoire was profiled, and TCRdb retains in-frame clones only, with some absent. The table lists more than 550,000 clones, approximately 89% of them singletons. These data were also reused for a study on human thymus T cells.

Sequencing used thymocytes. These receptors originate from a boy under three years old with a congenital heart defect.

Written as DNA, the CDR3 is TGTGCCATCAGTGACGGACAGGTTTTTTATGGCTACACCTTC. Its translation: CAISDGQVFYGYTF. The chain employs TRBV10-3 and TRBJ1-2; TRBD1 matches at 7 bases. The CDR3 extends over 14 amino acids. CDR1 is ENHRY and CDR2 is SYGVKD in the germline V gene. V shed 3 bases, J shed 5 bases, and the junction held 6 bases outside the gene matches.

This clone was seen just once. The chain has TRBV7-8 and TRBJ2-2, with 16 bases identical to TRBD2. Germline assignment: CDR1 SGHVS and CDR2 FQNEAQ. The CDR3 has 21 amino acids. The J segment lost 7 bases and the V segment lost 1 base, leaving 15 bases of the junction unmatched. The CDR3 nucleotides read TGTGCCAGCAGCTTAGACAGACTTCCTGGGGGGACTAGCGGGAGGGACGGGGAGCTGTTTTTT. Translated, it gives CASSLDRLPGGTSGRDGELFF.

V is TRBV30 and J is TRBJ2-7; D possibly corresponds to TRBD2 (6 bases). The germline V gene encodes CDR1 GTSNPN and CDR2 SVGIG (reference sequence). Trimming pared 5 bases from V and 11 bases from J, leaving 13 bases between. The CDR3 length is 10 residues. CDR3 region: CAWADEREYF. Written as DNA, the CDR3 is TGTGCCTGGGCTGATGAGCGGGAGTACTTC.

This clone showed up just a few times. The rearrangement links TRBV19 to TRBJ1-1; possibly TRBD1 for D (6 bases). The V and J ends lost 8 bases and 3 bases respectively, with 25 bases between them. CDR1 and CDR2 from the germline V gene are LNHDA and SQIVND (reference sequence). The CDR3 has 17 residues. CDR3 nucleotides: TGTGCCAGTCAAAAGGTCGGGGGGGGCGGCAGGGACACTGAAGCTTTCTTT. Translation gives CASQKVGGGGRDTEAFF.

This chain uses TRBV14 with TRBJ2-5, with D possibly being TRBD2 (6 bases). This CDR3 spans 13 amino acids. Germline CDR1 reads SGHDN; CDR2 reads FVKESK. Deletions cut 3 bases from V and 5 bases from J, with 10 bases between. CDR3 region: CASSHGGEETQYF. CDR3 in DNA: TGTGCCAGCAGCCATGGAGGGGAGGAGACCCAGTACTTC.

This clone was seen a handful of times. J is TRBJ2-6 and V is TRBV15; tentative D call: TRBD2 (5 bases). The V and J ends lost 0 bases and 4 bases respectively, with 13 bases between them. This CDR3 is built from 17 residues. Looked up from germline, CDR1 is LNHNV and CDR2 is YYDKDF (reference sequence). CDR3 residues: CATSRDHWTPGANVLTF. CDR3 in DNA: TGTGCCACCAGCAGAGATCATTGGACTCCCGGGGCCAACGTCCTGACTTTC.

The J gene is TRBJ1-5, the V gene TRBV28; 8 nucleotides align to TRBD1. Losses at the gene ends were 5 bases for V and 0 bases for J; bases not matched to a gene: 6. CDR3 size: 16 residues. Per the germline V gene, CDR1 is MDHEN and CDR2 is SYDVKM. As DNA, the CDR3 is TGTGCCAGCAGTCGGCAGGGGGCACGTAGCAATCAGCCCCAGCATTTT. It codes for CASSRQGARSNQPQHF.

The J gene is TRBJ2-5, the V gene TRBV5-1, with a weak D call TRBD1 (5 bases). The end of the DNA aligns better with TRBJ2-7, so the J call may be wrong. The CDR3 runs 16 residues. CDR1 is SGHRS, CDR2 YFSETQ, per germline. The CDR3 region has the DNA TGCGCCAGCAGCCCCAGGGTTGACCTAAGCTCCTACGAGCAGTACTTC. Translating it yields CASSPRVDLSSYEQYF.

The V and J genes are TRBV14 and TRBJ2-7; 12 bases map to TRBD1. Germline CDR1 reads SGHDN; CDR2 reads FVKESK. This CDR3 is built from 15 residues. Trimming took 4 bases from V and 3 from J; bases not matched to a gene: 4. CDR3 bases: TGTGCCAGCAGCCTGGGGACAGGGGGCTTCTACGAGCAGTACTTC. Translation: CASSLGTGGFYEQYF.

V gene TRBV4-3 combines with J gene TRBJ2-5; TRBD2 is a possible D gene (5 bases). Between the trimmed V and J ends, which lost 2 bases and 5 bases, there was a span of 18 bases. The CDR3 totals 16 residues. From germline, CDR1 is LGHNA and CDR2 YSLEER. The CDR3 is CASSQHRGSSAETQYF. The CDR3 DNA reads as TGCGCCAGCAGCCAACACCGGGGTTCTTCGGCGGAGACCCAGTACTTC.

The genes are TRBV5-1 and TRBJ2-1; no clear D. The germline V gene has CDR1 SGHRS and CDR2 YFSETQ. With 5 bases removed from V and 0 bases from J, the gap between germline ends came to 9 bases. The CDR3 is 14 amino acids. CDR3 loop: CASRQFSSYNEQFF. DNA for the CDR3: TGCGCCAGCAGACAATTCTCCTCCTACAATGAGCAGTTCTTC.

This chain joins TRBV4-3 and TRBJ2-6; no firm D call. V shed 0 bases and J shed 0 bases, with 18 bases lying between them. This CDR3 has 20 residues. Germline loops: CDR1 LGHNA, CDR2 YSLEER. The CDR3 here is CASSQEGCGLSASGANVLTF. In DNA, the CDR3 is TGCGCCAGCAGCCAAGAGGGTTGCGGCCTCTCGGCCTCTGGGGCCAACGTCCTGACTTTC.

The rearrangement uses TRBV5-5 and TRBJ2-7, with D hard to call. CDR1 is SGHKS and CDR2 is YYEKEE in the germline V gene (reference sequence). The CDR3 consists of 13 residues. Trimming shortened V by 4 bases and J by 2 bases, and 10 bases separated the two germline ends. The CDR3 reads CASSKRDTYEQYF. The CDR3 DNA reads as TGTGCCAGCAGCAAGAGAGACACCTACGAGCAGTACTTC.